These 12 T cell receptor beta chains were all obtained from the same sample, sequenced in a study of PD-1 blockade in classical Hodgkin lymphoma. Repertoires were generated with immunoSEQ multiplex PCR, while TCRdb's copy carries only in-frame clones and drops some. The data hold roughly 100,000 clones, with roughly 89% observed a single time. Time point given: cycle 4 day 1 (C4D1), after more than 5 weeks of nivolumab. Relapse after autologous stem cell transplantation occurred in every patient, and brentuximab vedotin exposure varied. This material consisted of peripheral blood mononuclear cells (PBMCs), taken before the fourth cycle of nivolumab. Source of these receptors: a human donor with classical Hodgkin lymphoma.

The chain links TRBV5-8 to TRBJ2-1; 8 bases fit TRBD2. Germline loops: CDR1 SGHTS, CDR2 YDEGEE. V shed 4 bases and J 5 bases; nucleotides not matched to a gene: 5. CDR3 size: 14 residues. The CDR3 protein is CASSNGLADNEQFF. The CDR3 nucleotides read TGTGCCAGCAGCAACGGACTAGCCGACAATGAGCAGTTCTTC.

This chain links TRBV7-6 with TRBJ2-7; TRBD2 matches at 12 bases. The V segment lost 4 bases and the J segment 4 bases; nucleotides outside the gene matches: 2. Germline CDR1 is SGHVS and CDR2 is FNYEAQ. The CDR3 runs to 14 residues. This CDR3 reads CASSSGLAGYEQYF. CDR3 nucleotides: TGTGCCAGCAGCTCAGGACTAGCGGGATACGAGCAGTACTTC.

CDR3 loop: CASSLAGAGTGELFF. The CDR3 nucleotides are TGTGCCAGCAGCCTCGCGGGAGCGGGCACCGGGGAGCTGTTTTTT. The gene calls are TRBV7-2 and TRBJ2-2; 7 positions agree with TRBD2. The junction had 7 bases not matched to a gene; V was cut back by 5 bases and J by 4 bases. CDR3 length: 15 amino acids. Germline values: CDR1 SGHTA, CDR2 FQGNSA.

The gene calls are TRBV25-1 and TRBJ1-1, with D tentatively TRBD1 (5 bases). The CDR3 is 13 amino acids. Germline assignment: CDR1 MGHDK and CDR2 SYGVNS. Trimming left V 2 bases short and J 11 bases short, with 15 bases between. The CDR3 sequence is CASSEGGGVKAFF. The CDR3 nucleotides read TGTGCCAGCAGTGAAGGCGGGGGGGTCAAGGCTTTCTTT. Variable domain in full (rest from reference TRBV25-1 and TRBJ1-1): EADIYQTPRYLVIGTGKKITLECSQTMGHDKMYWYQQDPGMELHLIHYSYGVNSTEKGDLSSESTVSRIRTEHFPLTLESARPSHTSQYLCASSEGGGVKAFFGQGTRLTVV.

This clone was seen a single time. The chain links TRBV7-2 to TRBJ2-5; the D is unclear. The CDR3 is made up of 12 amino acids. The germline V gene encodes CDR1 SGHTA and CDR2 FQGNSA. V was clipped by 4 bases and J by 12 bases, with 15 bases between them. CDR3 residues: CASSSASPPKYF. DNA for the CDR3: TGTGCCAGCAGCTCTGCCTCCCCGCCCAAGTACTTC.

The chain uses TRBV6-5 and TRBJ2-1; 7 positions match TRBD2. Germline CDR1 and CDR2: MNHEY and SVGAGI. This CDR3 has 13 amino acids. The V gene end was trimmed by 6 bases and the J gene end by 12 bases; junction bases not matched to a gene: 11. CDR3 in amino acids: CASSSGVRVGQFF. The CDR3 region has the DNA TGTGCCAGCAGCAGCGGGGTTAGGGTCGGGCAGTTCTTC.

This clone was observed a single time. This chain links TRBV4-3 with TRBJ2-1, with 10 bases that match TRBD2. The CDR3 is made up of 16 amino acids. Germline V gene sequence: CDR1 LGHNA, CDR2 YSLEER. The ends lost 3 bases at V and 7 bases at J; junction bases unmatched: 9. DNA for the CDR3: TGCGCCAGCAGCCAGGCCCTAGCGGGAGAGGATAATGAGCAGTTCTTC. Translated: CASSQALAGEDNEQFF.

The rearrangement uses TRBV29-1 and TRBJ2-5; D might be TRBD2 (6 bases). Trimming removed 8 bases at V and 1 base at J, with 11 bases between. In germline, CDR1 is SQVTM, CDR2 ANQGSEA. This CDR3 has 12 amino acids. The CDR3 DNA is TGCAGCTACTTAGCGGTCCAAGAGACCCAGTACTTC. It encodes CSYLAVQETQYF.

This clone was recorded once. The chain uses TRBV5-1 and TRBJ1-2; D uncertain. CDR1 SGHRS and CDR2 YFSETQ come from the germline V gene. V was clipped by 0 bases and J by 7 bases, with 13 bases between them. This CDR3 contains 14 residues. CDR3 in DNA: TGCGCCAGCAGCTTGGAGGGCACCGCCGCTGGCTACACCTTC. Its protein is CASSLEGTAAGYTF.

The chain links TRBV10-2 to TRBJ1-2, with TRBD1 identical over 8 bases. CDR1 and CDR2 from the germline V gene are WSHSY and SAAADI. This CDR3 is built from 15 residues. Trimming cost V 3 bases and J 3 bases; bases outside gene matches: 6. CDR3 loop: CASSDGQGADYGYTF. CDR3 in DNA: TGCGCCAGCAGTGACGGCCAGGGGGCTGACTATGGCTACACCTTC.

The V gene is TRBV6-5, the J gene TRBJ2-7; weak D call: TRBD2 (5 bases). The CDR3 runs 14 residues. Germline assignment: CDR1 MNHEY and CDR2 SVGAGI. Trimming took 7 bases from V and 4 from J, leaving 17 bases between them. CDR3 amino acids: CASNDGVEEYEQYF. The CDR3, as DNA: TGTGCCAGCAACGACGGGGTGGAGGAGTACGAGCAGTACTTC.

The chain is built from TRBV7-9 and TRBJ2-1, with 7 bases lining up with TRBD2. Germline V gene data show CDR1 as SEHNR and CDR2 as FQNEAQ (reference sequence). The CDR3 length is 13 residues. J gave up 10 bases and V 3 bases, and 6 bases lay outside the gene matches. Here the CDR3 reads CASSFSGGSEQFF. The CDR3 DNA is TGTGCCAGCAGCTTCTCTGGCGGGAGCGAGCAGTTCTTC.